These 11 T cell receptor beta chains came from one sample sequenced in a study of blood T cells in healthy people across ages. With a J-beta primer mix and a sample-barcoded 5' primer, a second PCR ran roughly 6 to 12 cycles. TCRdb passed the 5' RACE reads through MiXCR, listing each CDR3 protein once. The data contain fewer than 900,000 distinct CDR3 sequences, approximately 43% of them singletons. The material sequenced was blood. These receptors came from a woman aged 55-70 years in good health.

This clonotype was detected only a few times. V is TRBV7-3 and J is TRBJ2-3; 16 bases align to TRBD2. The J segment lost 1 base and the V segment lost 1 base, leaving 5 bases of the junction unmatched. The CDR3 is made up of 19 amino acids. Germline V CDR1 and CDR2: SGHTA, FQGTGA. The CDR3 is CASSLKGLAGGYGTDTQYF. The CDR3 nucleotides read TGTGCCAGCAGCTTAAAGGGACTAGCGGGGGGGTATGGCACAGATACGCAGTATTTT. Full variable domain (rest looked up from reference TRBV7-3 and TRBJ2-3): GAGVSQTPSNKVTEKGKYVELRCDPISGHTALYWYRQSLGQGPEFLIYFQGTGAADDSGLPNDRFFAVRPEGSVSTLKIQRTERGDSAVYLCASSLKGLAGGYGTDTQYFGPGTRLTVL.

This clonotype was observed a handful of times. This chain joins TRBV28 and TRBJ1-4; tentative D call: TRBD1 (5 bases). CDR3 length: 15 amino acids. Germline V lookup: CDR1 MDHEN, CDR2 SYDVKM. The V end lost 3 bases, the J end lost 7 bases, and 15 bases lay between the germline ends. The CDR3 loop is CASSLPGQGGEKLFF. The DNA of the CDR3 is TGTGCCAGCAGTTTGCCCGGCCAGGGAGGTGAAAAACTGTTTTTT.

This clonotype was seen a handful of times. This chain connects TRBV2 to TRBJ2-5; D perhaps matches TRBD2 (5 bases). The CDR3 runs 13 residues. The germline V and J ends were trimmed by 6 bases and 5 bases, with 13 bases remaining between them. Germline values: CDR1 SNHLY, CDR2 FYNNEI. CDR3 DNA: TGTGCCAGCAGAATCTCCGGGGTGGAGACCCAGTACTTC. Protein: CASRISGVETQYF. Full variable domain (rest looked up from reference TRBV2 and TRBJ2-5): EPEVTQTPSHQVTQMGQEVILRCVPISNHLYFYWYRQILGQKVEFLVSFYNNEISEKSEIFDDQFSVERPDGSNFTLKIRSTKLEDSAMYFCASRISGVETQYFGPGTRLLVL.

V and J are TRBV20-1 and TRBJ2-1, with 10 bases aligning to TRBD2. The DNA matches TRBJ2-7 better at its end, which makes the J call doubtful. CDR3 size: 14 residues. Germline CDR1 and CDR2: DFQATT and SNEGSKA (reference sequence). The CDR3 DNA follows: TGCAGTGCTACCGGGACTAGCGATTACAATGAGCAGTACTTC. Translation: CSATGTSDYNEQYF.

This chain uses TRBV5-1 with TRBJ1-1, with 8 bases matching TRBD1. With 4 bases clipped from V and 4 bases from J, the junction kept 6 bases outside the gene matches. The CDR3 spans 14 residues. The V gene's germline CDR1 is SGHRS and CDR2 YFSETQ. For the CDR3, the DNA is TGCGCCAGCAGCCGACAGGGGCAGGTCACTGAAGCTTTCTTT. Amino acids: CASSRQGQVTEAFF.

CDR3 nucleotides: TGCAGCGGGTGGGGGAACACTGAAGCTTTCTTT. Amino acid sequence: CSGWGNTEAFF. V is TRBV20-1 and J is TRBJ1-1, with D unresolved. Germline-derived CDR1 and CDR2 are DFQATT and SNEGSKA (reference sequence). CDR3 length: 11 amino acids.

This clonotype was observed a handful of times. V is TRBV12-3 or TRBV12-4 and J is TRBJ1-4; 8 bases are a match to TRBD1. Trimming cost V 2 bases and J 7 bases; bases outside gene matches: 3. This CDR3 has 14 amino acids. CDR3 in amino acids: CASSLQGASEKLFF. The CDR3 DNA sequence: TGTGCCAGCAGTTTACAGGGGGCGAGTGAAAAACTGTTTTTT.

In its sample, this clonotype was seen once. A read error may explain this, as a much larger clone is one base away. The chain carries TRBV27 and TRBJ2-1, with 8 bases that match TRBD2. From germline, CDR1 is MNHEY and CDR2 SMNVEV (reference sequence). This CDR3 comprises 15 residues. CDR3 coding DNA: TGTGCCAGCACCTACAGCGGGAGCTCCCACAATGAGCAGTTCTTC. Its protein product is CASTYSGSSHNEQFF.

This chain links TRBV3-1 with TRBJ2-1, with D perhaps TRBD2 (6 bases). CDR3 length: 13 amino acids. The germline V and J ends were trimmed by 7 bases and 4 bases, with 11 bases remaining between them. Germline assignment: CDR1 LGHDT and CDR2 YNNKEL (reference sequence). The CDR3 sequence is CASIGGIYNEQFF. In DNA, the CDR3 is TGTGCCAGCATCGGGGGAATATACAATGAGCAGTTCTTC.

The V and J genes are TRBV29-1 and TRBJ1-4, with D perhaps matching TRBD1 (6 bases). The CDR3 length is 13 residues. V was shortened by 6 bases and J by 3 bases, with 11 bases between the two germline ends. Per germline, CDR1 SQVTM and CDR2 ANQGSEA. CDR3 sequence reads: CSVDGQPNEKLFF. CDR3 nucleotides: TGCAGCGTAGACGGACAGCCTAATGAAAAACTGTTTTTT.

Remarks on this clonotype: A much larger clonotype is one base distant, so this may be a read error. The genes are TRBV27 and TRBJ2-5, with D perhaps being TRBD1 or TRBD2 (6 bases each). The CDR3 sequence is 14 residues long. Germline V gene data show CDR1 as MNHEY and CDR2 as SMNVEV (reference sequence). Trimming cost V 10 bases and J 11 bases, with 26 bases left between them. The DNA of the CDR3 is TGTGCCACCAAGAGGGGGGACCCATACAATGAGCAGTACTTC. Its protein product is CATKRGDPYNEQYF.